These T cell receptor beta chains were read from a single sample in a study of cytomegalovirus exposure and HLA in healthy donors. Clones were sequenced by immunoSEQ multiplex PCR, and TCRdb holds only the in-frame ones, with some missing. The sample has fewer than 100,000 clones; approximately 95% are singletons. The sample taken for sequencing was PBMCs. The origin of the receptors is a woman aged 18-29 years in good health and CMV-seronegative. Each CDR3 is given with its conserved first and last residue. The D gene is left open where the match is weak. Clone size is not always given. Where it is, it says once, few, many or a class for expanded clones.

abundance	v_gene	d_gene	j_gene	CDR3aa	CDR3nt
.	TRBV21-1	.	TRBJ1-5	CASSKTGGPLYSNQPQHF	TGTGCCAGCAGCAAGACAGGGGGGCCCCTATATAGCAATCAGCCCCAGCATTTT
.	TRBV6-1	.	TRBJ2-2	CASSVTEFNTGELFF	TGTGCCAGCAGTGTAACAGAATTCAACACCGGGGAGCTGTTTTTT
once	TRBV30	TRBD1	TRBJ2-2	CAWRGQGDTGELFF	TGTGCCTGGAGAGGACAGGGGGACACCGGGGAGCTGTTTTTT
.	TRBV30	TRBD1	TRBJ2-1	CAWTPPTGVSYNEQFF	TGTGCCTGGACACCTCCGACAGGGGTGTCCTACAATGAGCAGTTCTTC
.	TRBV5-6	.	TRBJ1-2	CASSTATQSIYGYTF	TGTGCCAGCAGTACCGCGACACAATCAATCTATGGCTACACCTTC
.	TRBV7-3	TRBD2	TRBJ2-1	CASSLTAGSGNNEQFF	TGTGCCAGCAGCTTAACGGCCGGGAGCGGGAACAATGAGCAGTTCTTC
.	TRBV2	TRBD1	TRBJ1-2	CAREDRLYGYTF	TGTGCCAGGGAGGACAGGCTCTATGGCTACACCTTC
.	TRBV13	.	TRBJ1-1	CASSLGLGALTQNTEAFF	TGTGCCAGCAGCTTAGGTCTGGGGGCGTTAACCCAGAACACTGAAGCTTTCTTT
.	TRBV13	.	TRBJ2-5	CASSLGLGAETQYF	TGTGCCAGCAGCTTAGGGCTAGGGGCTGAGACCCAGTACTTC
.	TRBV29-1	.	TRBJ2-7	CSVGGGTSYEQYF	TGCAGCGTTGGGGGCGGCACTTCCTACGAGCAGTACTTC
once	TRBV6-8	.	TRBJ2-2	CASRPWRQGSTGELFF	TGTGCCAGCCGACCCTGGCGGCAGGGGAGCACCGGGGAGCTGTTTTTT
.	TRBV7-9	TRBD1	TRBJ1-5	CASSSSDRGDQPQHF	TGTGCCAGCAGCTCCTCGGACAGGGGAGATCAGCCCCAGCATTTT
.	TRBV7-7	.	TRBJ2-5	CASSLGGPQETQYF	TGTGCTAGCAGCTTAGGCGGGCCCCAGGAGACCCAGTACTTC
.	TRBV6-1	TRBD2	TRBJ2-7	CASKGLADSYEQYF	TGTGCCAGCAAAGGACTAGCGGACTCCTACGAGCAGTACTTC
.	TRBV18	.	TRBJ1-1	CASSPPTAPEAFF	TGTGCCAGCTCACCACCGACAGCTCCTGAAGCTTTCTTT
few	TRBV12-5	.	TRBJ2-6	CASGRSGANVLTF	TGTGCTAGTGGCCGCTCTGGGGCCAACGTCCTGACTTTC
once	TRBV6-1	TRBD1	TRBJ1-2	CASSEWWGTGYDYGYTF	TGTGCCAGCAGTGAGTGGTGGGGGACAGGGTATGACTATGGCTACACCTTC
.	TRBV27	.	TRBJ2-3	CASSLSGRGDTQYF	TGTGCCAGCAGTTTGTCGGGTAGGGGGGATACGCAGTATTTT
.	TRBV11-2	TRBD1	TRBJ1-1	CASSPRTGVTGTEAFF	TGTGCCAGCAGCCCTCGTACAGGGGTCACGGGCACTGAAGCTTTCTTT
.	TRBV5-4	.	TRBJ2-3	CASSLGRGRDTQYF	TGTGCCAGCAGTTTAGGGCGGGGTAGAGATACGCAGTATTTT
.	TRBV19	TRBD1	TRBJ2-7	CASSIVGDSSYEQYF	TGTGCCAGTAGTATAGTTGGGGACAGCTCCTACGAGCAGTACTTC
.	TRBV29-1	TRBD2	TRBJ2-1	CSVSGTSGVFNEQFF	TGCAGCGTCTCCGGGACTAGCGGGGTTTTTAATGAGCAGTTCTTC
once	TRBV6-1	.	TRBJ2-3	CASSEGGDPDTQYF	TGTGCCAGCAGTGAAGGGGGGGATCCAGATACGCAGTATTTT
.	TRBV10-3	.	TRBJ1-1	CAISEQENTEAFF	TGTGCCATCAGTGAACAGGAGAACACTGAAGCTTTCTTT
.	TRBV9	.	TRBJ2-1	CASSEQTASSYNEQFF	TGTGCCAGCAGCGAACAGACAGCGAGCTCCTACAATGAGCAGTTCTTC
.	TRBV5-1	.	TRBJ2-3	CASSLADFADTQYF	TGCGCCAGCAGCTTGGCCGACTTTGCAGATACGCAGTATTTT
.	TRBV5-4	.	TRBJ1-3	CASSYRETTSGNTIYF	TGTGCCAGCAGCTACAGGGAAACCACGTCTGGAAACACCATATATTTT
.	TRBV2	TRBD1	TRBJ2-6	CASREQGVTGANVLTF	TGTGCCAGCCGGGAACAGGGGGTCACTGGGGCCAACGTCCTGACTTTC
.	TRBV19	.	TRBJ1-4	CASSTLQPGNEKLFF	TGTGCCAGTAGTACCCTGCAGCCCGGGAATGAAAAACTGTTTTTT
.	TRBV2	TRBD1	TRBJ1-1	CASSVPGGPNTEAFF	TGTGCCAGCAGTGTACCAGGGGGTCCTAACACTGAAGCTTTCTTT
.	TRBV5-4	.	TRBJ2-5	CASSPGLMEETQYF	TGTGCCAGCAGCCCGGGACTGATGGAAGAGACCCAGTACTTC
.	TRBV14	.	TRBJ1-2	CASSQGTTWGYTF	TGTGCCAGCAGCCAAGGCACTACATGGGGCTACACCTTC
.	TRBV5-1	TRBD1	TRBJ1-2	CASSSFDRGPLGYTF	TGCGCCAGCAGCTCCTTCGACAGGGGACCCCTGGGCTACACCTTC
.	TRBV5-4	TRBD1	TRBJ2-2	CASSFLGQGVGELFF	TGTGCCAGCAGCTTTCTCGGACAGGGAGTGGGGGAGCTGTTTTTT
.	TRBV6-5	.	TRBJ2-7	CASSYLGDTYEQYF	TGTGCCAGCAGTTATCTAGGAGATACCTACGAGCAGTACTTC
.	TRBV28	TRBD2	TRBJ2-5	CASSLPRGRAGETQYF	TGTGCCAGCAGTCTCCCCCGGGGGAGGGCGGGGGAGACCCAGTACTTC
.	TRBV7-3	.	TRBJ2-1	CASSPEGNEQFF	TGTGCCAGCAGCCCCGAGGGAAATGAGCAGTTCTTC
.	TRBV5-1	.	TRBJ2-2	CASTNRDDTGELFF	TGCGCCAGCACAAACAGGGACGACACCGGGGAGCTGTTTTTT
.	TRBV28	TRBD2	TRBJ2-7	CASSSPVAGLSYEQYF	TGTGCCAGCAGTTCTCCCGTAGCGGGACTCTCCTACGAGCAGTACTTC
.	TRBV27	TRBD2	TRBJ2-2	CASSLVAGVGTGELFF	TGTGCCAGCAGTTTAGTAGCGGGAGTGGGCACCGGGGAGCTGTTTTTT
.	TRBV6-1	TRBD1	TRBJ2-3	CASSEGGTGGTDTQYF	TGTGCCAGCAGTGAAGGTGGGACAGGGGGCACAGATACGCAGTATTTT
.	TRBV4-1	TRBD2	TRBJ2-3	CASSQVVAGITTDTQYF	TGCGCCAGCAGCCAGGTGGTAGCGGGGATAACCACAGATACGCAGTATTTT
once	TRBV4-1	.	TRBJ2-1	CASSQVSDEQFF	TGCGCCAGCAGCCAAGTAAGCGATGAGCAGTTCTTC
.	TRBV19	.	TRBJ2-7	CASSIGRGEHEQYF	TGTGCCAGTAGTATAGGCAGGGGGGAGCACGAGCAGTACTTC
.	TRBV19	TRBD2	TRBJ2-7	CASSTLATSYEQYF	TGTGCCAGTAGTACACTAGCGACCTCCTACGAGCAGTACTTC